This T cell receptor beta chain is drawn from a study of blood T cell repertoires in COVID-19. Study context: There were acute and convalescent COVID-19 samples, and they came from the United States, Italy and Spain. T cells, B-cell-depleted T cells, or PBMCs provided the cDNA or gDNA that served as material.

Germline V gene sequence: CDR1 SEHNR, CDR2 FQNEAQ (reference sequence). This CDR3 is built from 15 residues. Trimming cost V 4 bases and J 0 bases, with 9 bases left between them. Per the original data handling: Amplifying reference gene primers gave estimates of nucleated cell counts. Clones were read by immunoSEQ multiplex PCR, and TCRdb kept only the in-frame ones, dropping some. V, J and clone size reflect that table, while D and trimming were determined from the DNA. Seen here are around 300,000 clones, around 90% observed once, and the top ten hold 3.5% to 4.5%. Each participant's cohort was designated according to participant-reported clinical history.

The clonotype originates from a woman between 18 and 29 years old with acute COVID-19. The material sequenced was PBMCs or T cells enriched from blood (not recorded which). V is TRBV7-9 and J is TRBJ1-4, with unresolved D. Written as DNA, the CDR3 is TGTGCCAGCAGCTCACGGGATGCAACTAATGAAAAACTGTTTTTT. This sequence encodes CASSSRDATNEKLFF.